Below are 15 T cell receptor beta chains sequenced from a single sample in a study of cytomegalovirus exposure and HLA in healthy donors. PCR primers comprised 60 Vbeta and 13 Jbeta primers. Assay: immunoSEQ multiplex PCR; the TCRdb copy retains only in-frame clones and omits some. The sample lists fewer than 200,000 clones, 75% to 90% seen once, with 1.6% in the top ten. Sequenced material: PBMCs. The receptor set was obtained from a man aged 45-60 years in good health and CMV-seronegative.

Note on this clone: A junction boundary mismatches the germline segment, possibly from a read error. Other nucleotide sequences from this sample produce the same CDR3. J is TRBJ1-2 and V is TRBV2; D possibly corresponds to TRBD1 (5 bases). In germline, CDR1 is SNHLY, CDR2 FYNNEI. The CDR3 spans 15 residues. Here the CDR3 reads CASSENGGESYGYTF. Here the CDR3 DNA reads TGTGCCAGTAGTGAAAATGGGGGGGAATCCTATGGCTACACCTTC.

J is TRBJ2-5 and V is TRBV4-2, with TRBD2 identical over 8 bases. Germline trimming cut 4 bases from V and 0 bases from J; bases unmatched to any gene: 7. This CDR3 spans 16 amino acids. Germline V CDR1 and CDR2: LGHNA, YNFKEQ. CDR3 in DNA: TGTGCCAGCAGCCGTAAAGCGGGGGCCAACCAAGAGACCCAGTACTTC. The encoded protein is CASSRKAGANQETQYF.

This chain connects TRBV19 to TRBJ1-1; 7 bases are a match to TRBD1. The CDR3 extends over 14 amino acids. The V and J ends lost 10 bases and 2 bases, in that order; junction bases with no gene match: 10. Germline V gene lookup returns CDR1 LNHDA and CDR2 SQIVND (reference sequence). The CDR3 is CATKRQGVNTEAFF. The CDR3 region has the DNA TGTGCCACCAAAAGGCAGGGGGTCAACACTGAAGCTTTCTTT. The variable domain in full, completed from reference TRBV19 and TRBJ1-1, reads DGGITQSPKYLFRKEGQNVTLSCEQNLNHDAMYWYRQDPGQGLRLIYYSQIVNDFQKGDIAEGYSVSREKKESFPLTVTSAQKNPTAFYLCATKRQGVNTEAFFGQGTRLTVV.

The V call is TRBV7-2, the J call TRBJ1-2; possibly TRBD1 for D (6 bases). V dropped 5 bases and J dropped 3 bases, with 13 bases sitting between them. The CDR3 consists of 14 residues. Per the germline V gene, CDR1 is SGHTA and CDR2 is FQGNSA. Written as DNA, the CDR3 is TGTGCCAGCAGCCCGGGGGGGCTAGACTATGGCTACACCTTC. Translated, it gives CASSPGGLDYGYTF.

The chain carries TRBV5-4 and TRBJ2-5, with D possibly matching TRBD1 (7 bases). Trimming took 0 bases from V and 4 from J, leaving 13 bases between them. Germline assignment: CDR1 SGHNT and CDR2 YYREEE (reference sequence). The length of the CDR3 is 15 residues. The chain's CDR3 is CASSLDRQGGETQYF. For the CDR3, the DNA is TGTGCCAGCAGCTTGGATAGGCAGGGGGGAGAGACCCAGTACTTC. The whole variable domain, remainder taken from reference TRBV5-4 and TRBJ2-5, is ETGVTQSPTHLIKTRGQQVTLRCSSQSGHNTVSWYQQALGQGPQFIFQYYREEENGRGNFPPRFSGLQFPNYSSELNVNALELDDSALYLCASSLDRQGGETQYFGPGTRLLVL.

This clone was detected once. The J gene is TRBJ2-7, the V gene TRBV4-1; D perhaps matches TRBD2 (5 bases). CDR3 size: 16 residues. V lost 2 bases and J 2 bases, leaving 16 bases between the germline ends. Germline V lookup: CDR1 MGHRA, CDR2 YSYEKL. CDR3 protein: CASSQISSDFPYEQYF. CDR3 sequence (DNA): TGCGCCAGCAGCCAAATCTCCTCGGACTTTCCCTACGAGCAGTACTTC.

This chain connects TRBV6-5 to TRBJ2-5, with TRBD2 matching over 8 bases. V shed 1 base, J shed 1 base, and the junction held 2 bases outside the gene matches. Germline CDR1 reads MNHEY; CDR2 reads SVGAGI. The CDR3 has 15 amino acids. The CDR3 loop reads CASSYFGRAQETQYF. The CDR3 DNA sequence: TGTGCCAGCAGTTACTTCGGGAGGGCCCAAGAGACCCAGTACTTC.

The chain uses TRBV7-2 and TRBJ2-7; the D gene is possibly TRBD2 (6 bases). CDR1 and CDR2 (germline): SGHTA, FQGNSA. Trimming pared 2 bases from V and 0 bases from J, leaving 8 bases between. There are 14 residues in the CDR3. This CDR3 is CASSLREHSYEQYF. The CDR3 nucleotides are TGTGCCAGCAGCTTACGGGAGCACTCCTACGAGCAGTACTTC.

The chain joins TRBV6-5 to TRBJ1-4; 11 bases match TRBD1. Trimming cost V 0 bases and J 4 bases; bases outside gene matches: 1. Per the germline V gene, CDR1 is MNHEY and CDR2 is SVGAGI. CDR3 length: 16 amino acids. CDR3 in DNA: TGTGCCAGCAGTTACTCGGGGACAGGGGGTAATGAAAAACTGTTTTTT. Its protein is CASSYSGTGGNEKLFF.

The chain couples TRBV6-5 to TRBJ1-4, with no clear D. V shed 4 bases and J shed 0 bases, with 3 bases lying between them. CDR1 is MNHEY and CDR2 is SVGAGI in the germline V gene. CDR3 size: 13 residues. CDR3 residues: CASSFTTNEKLFF. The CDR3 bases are TGTGCCAGCAGTTTTACAACTAATGAAAAACTGTTTTTT.

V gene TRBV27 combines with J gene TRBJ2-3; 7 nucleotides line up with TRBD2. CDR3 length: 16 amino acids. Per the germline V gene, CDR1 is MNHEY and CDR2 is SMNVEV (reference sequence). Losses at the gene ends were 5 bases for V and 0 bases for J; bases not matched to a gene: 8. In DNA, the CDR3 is TGTGCCAGCAGTCCCCGGGGTAGCGGGAGCACAGATACGCAGTATTTT. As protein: CASSPRGSGSTDTQYF.

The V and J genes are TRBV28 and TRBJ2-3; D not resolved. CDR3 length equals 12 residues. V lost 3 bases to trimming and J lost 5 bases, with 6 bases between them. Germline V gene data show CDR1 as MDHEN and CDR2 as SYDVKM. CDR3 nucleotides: TGTGCCAGCAGTTTGTCGGTAGATACGCAGTATTTT. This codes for CASSLSVDTQYF.

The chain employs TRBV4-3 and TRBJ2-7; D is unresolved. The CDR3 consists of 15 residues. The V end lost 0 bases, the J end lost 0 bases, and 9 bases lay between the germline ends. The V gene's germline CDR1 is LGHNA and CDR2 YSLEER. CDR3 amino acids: CASSQDRLSSYEQYF. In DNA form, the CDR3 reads TGCGCCAGCAGCCAAGACAGGCTCAGCTCCTACGAGCAGTACTTC.

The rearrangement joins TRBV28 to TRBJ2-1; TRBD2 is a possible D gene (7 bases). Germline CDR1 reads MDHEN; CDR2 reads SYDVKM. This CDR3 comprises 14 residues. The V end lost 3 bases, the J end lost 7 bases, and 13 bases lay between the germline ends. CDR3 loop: CASSFGRTVNEQFF. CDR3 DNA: TGTGCCAGCAGTTTCGGGAGGACAGTTAATGAGCAGTTCTTC.

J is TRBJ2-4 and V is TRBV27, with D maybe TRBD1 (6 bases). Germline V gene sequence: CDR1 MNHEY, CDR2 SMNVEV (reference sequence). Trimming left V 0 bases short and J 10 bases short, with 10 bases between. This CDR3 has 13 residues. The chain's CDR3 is CASSLSVDRIQYF. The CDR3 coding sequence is TGTGCCAGCAGTTTATCGGTTGACAGGATTCAGTACTTC.